This T cell receptor beta chain derives from a study of cytomegalovirus exposure and HLA in healthy donors. This clone was picked up one time. The primer mix had 60 Vbeta and 13 Jbeta primers. Measured with immunoSEQ multiplex PCR; TCRdb has only the in-frame clones, and not every one. The sample holds 60,000 to 85,000 clones; roughly two thirds are singletons and the top ten take 4.9%. Donors likely had unrecorded immune exposures despite being nominally healthy when sampled. The sample consisted of PBMCs. This TCR derives from a man aged 60 to 75 in good health and CMV-seropositive.

CDR3 amino acids: CASGANQPQHF. CDR3 nucleotides: TGTGCCAGCGGAGCGAATCAGCCCCAGCATTTT. The V gene is TRBV28, the J gene TRBJ1-5, with D unresolved. The V end lost 8 bases, the J end lost 4 bases, and 6 bases lay between the germline ends. The germline V gene has CDR1 MDHEN and CDR2 SYDVKM. The CDR3 sequence is 11 residues long. Together with reference TRBV28 and TRBJ1-5, the CDR3 gives the full variable domain: DVKVTQSSRYLVKRTGEKVFLECVQDMDHENMFWYRQDPGLGLRLIYFSYDVKMKEKGDIPEGYSVSREKKERFSLILESASTNQTSMYLCASGANQPQHFGDGTRLSIL.